These T cell receptor beta chains were read from a single sample in a study of T cells in Graves' hyperthyroidism and ophthalmopathy. TCRdb ran MiXCR on the multiplex PCR reads and lists one entry per CDR3 protein. The sample carries roughly 700,000 distinct CDR3 sequences, 14% recorded once. Sequenced input: blood. These receptors all come from a woman younger than 35 with Graves' hyperthyroidism. Each CDR3 is given with its conserved first and last residue. D genes are given only for firm matches. Size values are once, few and many counts, or a class for expanded clones, and some rows have none.

v_gene: TRBV29-1; d_gene: TRBD2; j_gene: TRBJ2-2; abundance: few; CDR3nt: TGCAGCGTCCCTGGGACTAGCGGGGCGACCGGGGAGCTGTTTTTT; CDR3aa: CSVPGTSGATGELFF
v_gene: TRBV4-1; d_gene: -; j_gene: TRBJ1-4; abundance: -; CDR3nt: TGCGCCAGCAGCCGCGAGCGGGGGGTTAATGAAAAACTGTTTTTT; CDR3aa: CASSRERGVNEKLFF
v_gene: TRBV30; d_gene: -; j_gene: TRBJ2-2; abundance: many; CDR3nt: TGTGCCTGGAGGTTAGGGGGGGCCGGGGAGCTGTTTTTT; CDR3aa: CAWRLGGAGELFF
v_gene: TRBV24-1; d_gene: TRBD1; j_gene: TRBJ2-7; abundance: -; CDR3nt: TGTGCCACCAGTGACCCGACAGGGCGCGAGCAGTACTTC; CDR3aa: CATSDPTGREQYF
v_gene: TRBV14; d_gene: TRBD2; j_gene: TRBJ2-5; abundance: many; CDR3nt: TGTGCCAGCAGCCAAGACGTCAGGGAGGGAGAGACCCAGTACTTC; CDR3aa: CASSQDVREGETQYF
v_gene: TRBV18; d_gene: -; j_gene: TRBJ2-6; abundance: few; CDR3nt: TGTGCCAGCTCCCCCGAGGCCGGACGGACAGTCTCTGGGGCCAACGTCCTGACTTTC; CDR3aa: CASSPEAGRTVSGANVLTF
v_gene: TRBV20-1; d_gene: -; j_gene: TRBJ2-7; abundance: many; CDR3nt: TGCAGTGCTAATCTGGGCTCCTACGAGCAGTACTTC; CDR3aa: CSANLGSYEQYF
v_gene: TRBV19; d_gene: TRBD1; j_gene: TRBJ2-1; abundance: -; CDR3nt: TGTGCCAGTAGTATTATCGGGCTGACAGGGGAAGTGTATAGCTCCTACAATGAGCAGTTCTTC; CDR3aa: CASSIIGLTGEVYSSYNEQFF
v_gene: TRBV12-3/TRBV12-4; d_gene: TRBD2; j_gene: TRBJ2-7; abundance: many; CDR3nt: TGTGCCAGCAGTTTAAGGAACCTAGCGGTCTCCTACGAGCAGTACTTC; CDR3aa: CASSLRNLAVSYEQYF
v_gene: TRBV2; d_gene: TRBD1; j_gene: TRBJ1-6; abundance: many; CDR3nt: TGTGCCAGTACCGGACAGGGCCCTTCGGGTTCACCCCTCCACTTT; CDR3aa: CASTGQGPSGSPLHF
v_gene: TRBV7-2; d_gene: -; j_gene: TRBJ1-1; abundance: -; CDR3nt: TGTGCCAGCAGCTTATTGGCCAGTAACACTGAAGCTTTCTTT; CDR3aa: CASSLLASNTEAFF
v_gene: TRBV20-1; d_gene: TRBD1; j_gene: TRBJ2-3; abundance: few; CDR3nt: TGCAGTGCGCGACAGGGGCCAGATACGCAGTATTTT; CDR3aa: CSARQGPDTQYF
v_gene: TRBV7-2; d_gene: -; j_gene: TRBJ1-1; abundance: -; CDR3nt: TGTGCCAGCAGCTCCCGACGGGGAATAAACACTGAAGCTTTCTTT; CDR3aa: CASSSRRGINTEAFF
v_gene: TRBV28; d_gene: -; j_gene: TRBJ1-1; abundance: many; CDR3nt: TGTGCCAGCAGTACCGGACTCATGAACACTGAAGCTTTCTTT; CDR3aa: CASSTGLMNTEAFF
v_gene: TRBV2; d_gene: -; j_gene: TRBJ1-3; abundance: -; CDR3nt: TGTGCCAGCTTAATGGGGTTACCATCTGGAAACACCATATATTTT; CDR3aa: CASLMGLPSGNTIYF